These 10 T cell receptor beta chains originate from one sample sequenced in a study of T-cell reconstitution after alpha-beta-depleted transplantation in children (dated by TCRdb to about 2016). Per the publication, the treatment or condition label means: allogeneic hematopoietic cell transplantation with graft depleted of TCRalphabeta T cells and CD19 B cells. The library was generated by PCR. The sequencing machine was an Illumina HiSeq 2500. TCR library preparation used molecular barcoding, with unique molecular identifiers applied to normalize quantification of the TCRbeta repertoire. TCRdb reprocessed the public reads (quality trimming at Q25 with fastp, clone calling with MiXCR) and kept in-frame beta chains. Here each entry gathers all rows of one CDR3 protein and keeps the most common genes and DNA. For this sample the table gives roughly 790,000 distinct CDR3 sequences, of which under 20% were detected only once. The leading ten clones occupy roughly 4.8% of the sample.

Here the sequenced sample was PBMCs, mostly from graft donor cells, taken 360 days after TCRalphabeta/CD19-depleted stem cell transplant. These receptor sequences come from a male patient younger than 18 who had a stem cell transplant for acute lymphoblastic leukemia, so the T cells may come from the graft donor.

This clonotype turned up a few times. The genes are TRBV12-5 and TRBJ1-2; D unresolved. Looked up from germline, CDR1 is LGHNT and CDR2 is FRNRAP. V was shortened by 1 base and J by 3 bases, with 9 bases between the two germline ends. The CDR3 has 14 residues. The CDR3 is CASGLGGLYYGYTF. In nucleotides, the CDR3 is TGTGCTAGTGGTTTGGGGGGTTTGTACTATGGCTACACCTTC.

The chain couples TRBV20-1 to TRBJ1-5, with 10 bases lining up with TRBD1. With V trimmed by 0 bases and J by 4 bases, 3 bases remained unmatched. The CDR3 is 15 residues long. Germline V gives CDR1 DFQATT, CDR2 SNEGSKA (reference sequence). The CDR3 loop reads CSARDSGQGNQPQHF. In nucleotides, the CDR3 is TGCAGTGCTAGAGATTCGGGACAGGGGAATCAGCCCCAGCATTTT.

This clonotype was seen many times. J is TRBJ2-3 and V is TRBV10-3; D gene unclear. Germline V gives CDR1 ENHRY, CDR2 SYGVKD. V lost 3 bases and J lost 2, with 12 bases in between. The CDR3 sequence is 15 residues long. The CDR3 region has the DNA TGTGCCATCAGTGAACGGCAAGATTACACAGATACGCAGTATTTT. Residues: CAISERQDYTDTQYF.

The chain uses TRBV12-3 or TRBV12-4 and TRBJ2-7, with D perhaps matching TRBD2 (5 bases). Trimming took 5 bases from V and 9 from J, leaving 23 bases between them. The CDR3 runs 15 residues. The CDR3 region is CASSPQSYRDLGQYF. CDR3 coding DNA: TGTGCCAGCAGTCCCCAAAGTTATCGGGATTTAGGGCAGTACTTC.

This chain links TRBV19 with TRBJ1-2; D gene unclear. The CDR3 is made up of 14 amino acids. Germline values: CDR1 LNHDA, CDR2 SQIVND (reference sequence). V was shortened by 5 bases and J by 10 bases, with 20 bases between the two germline ends. The CDR3 here is CASSVETASYDYTF. As DNA, the CDR3 is TGTGCCAGTAGTGTCGAAACCGCATCATACGACTACACCTTC.

The genes are TRBV10-3 and TRBJ2-3; 7 bases line up with TRBD1. The germline gives CDR1 ENHRY, CDR2 SYGVKD. This CDR3 contains 14 residues. The V segment lost 4 bases and the J segment 2 bases; nucleotides outside the gene matches: 3. The CDR3 DNA reads as TGTGCCATCAGTGCCACAGGGGACACAGATACGCAGTATTTT. Encoded protein: CAISATGDTDTQYF.

This clonotype was recorded a few times. The chain links TRBV2 to TRBJ2-6; 8 nucleotides agree with TRBD1. Germline V gives CDR1 SNHLY, CDR2 FYNNEI. The V and J ends lost 8 bases and 2 bases, in that order; junction bases with no gene match: 5. CDR3 length: 15 amino acids. Here the CDR3 DNA reads TGTGCCAGCGGACGACAGGGGACTGGGGCCAACGTCCTGACTTTC. This sequence encodes CASGRQGTGANVLTF.

The chain combines TRBV20-1 with TRBJ2-5, with D possibly matching TRBD2 (6 bases). The CDR3 consists of 16 residues. Germline CDR1 DFQATT, CDR2 SNEGSKA (reference sequence). The germline V and J ends were trimmed by 3 bases and 4 bases, with 21 bases remaining between them. DNA of the CDR3: TGCAGTGCTAGGGGGCCTAGCGTGGATTGGGGAGAGACCCAGTACTTC. It yields the protein CSARGPSVDWGETQYF.

The chain carries TRBV5-5 and TRBJ2-1; D call uncertain. The V gene's germline CDR1 is SGHKS and CDR2 YYEKEE (reference sequence). Trimming left V 7 bases short and J 2 bases short, with 19 bases between. This CDR3 comprises 16 residues. CDR3 in amino acids: CASLWVEDAAYNEQFF. As DNA, the CDR3 is TGTGCCAGCCTATGGGTTGAGGACGCGGCCTACAATGAGCAGTTCTTC.

This clonotype has a handful of counts. The chain recombines TRBV20-1 with TRBJ2-1; D may be TRBD1 (6 bases). This CDR3 comprises 15 residues. Germline-derived CDR1 and CDR2 are DFQATT and SNEGSKA (reference sequence). The V end lost 6 bases, the J end lost 3 bases, and 18 bases lay between the germline ends. In DNA form, the CDR3 reads TGCAGTGCGGTGTACAGGGAAAGGCGCTACAATGAGCAGTTCTTC. It yields the protein CSAVYRERRYNEQFF.